This T cell receptor beta chain was observed in a study of blood T cell repertoires in COVID-19. Cohort placement rested on clinical history that participants reported themselves. All recovered Cohort 3 donors got two negative PCRs, got clearance, or saw symptom resolution. TCRdb's table, derived via immunoSEQ multiplex PCR, lists solely in-frame clones and lacks some. The table shows fewer than 300,000 clones, with just over 85% occurring only once. Looked up from germline, CDR1 is SGHRS and CDR2 is YFSETQ. Trimming took 2 bases from V and 5 from J, leaving 13 bases between them. The CDR3 is 14 residues long.

The sequence was obtained from a man aged 18-30 years who had recovered from COVID-19. The chain recombines TRBV5-1 with TRBJ2-5; perhaps TRBD1 as D (5 bases). The sample taken for sequencing was PBMCs or T cells enriched from blood (not recorded which). In DNA, the CDR3 is TGCGCCAGCAGCTTCACAGGTCTTAGCGAGACCCAGTACTTC. Its protein is CASSFTGLSETQYF.